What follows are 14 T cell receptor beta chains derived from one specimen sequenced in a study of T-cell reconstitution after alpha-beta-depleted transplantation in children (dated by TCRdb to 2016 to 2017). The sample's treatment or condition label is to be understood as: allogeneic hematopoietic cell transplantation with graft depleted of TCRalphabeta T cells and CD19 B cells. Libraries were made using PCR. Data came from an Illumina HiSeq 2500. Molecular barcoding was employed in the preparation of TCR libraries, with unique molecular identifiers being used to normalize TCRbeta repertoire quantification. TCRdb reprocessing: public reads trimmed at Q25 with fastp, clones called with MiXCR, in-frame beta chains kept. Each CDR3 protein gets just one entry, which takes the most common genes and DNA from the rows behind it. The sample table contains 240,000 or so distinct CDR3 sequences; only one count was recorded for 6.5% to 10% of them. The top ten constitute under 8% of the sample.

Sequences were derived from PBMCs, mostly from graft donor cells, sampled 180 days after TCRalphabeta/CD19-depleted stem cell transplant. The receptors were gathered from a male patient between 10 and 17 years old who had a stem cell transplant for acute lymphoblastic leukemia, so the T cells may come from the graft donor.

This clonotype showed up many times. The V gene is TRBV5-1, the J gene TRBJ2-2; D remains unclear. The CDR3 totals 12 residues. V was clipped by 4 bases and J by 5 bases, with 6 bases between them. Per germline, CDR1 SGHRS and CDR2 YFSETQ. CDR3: CASSLKTGELFF. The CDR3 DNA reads TGCGCCAGCAGCCTTAAAACCGGGGAGCTGTTTTTT.

DNA of the CDR3: TGCGCCAGCAGCTTACTATCAGGGACAGAAGGCACTGAAGCTTTCTTT. Amino acid sequence: CASSLLSGTEGTEAFF. The chain carries TRBV5-1 and TRBJ1-1, with 7 bases fitting TRBD1. Losses at the gene ends were 2 bases for V and 4 bases for J; bases not matched to a gene: 11. The CDR3 has 16 amino acids. Germline V gives CDR1 SGHRS, CDR2 YFSETQ.

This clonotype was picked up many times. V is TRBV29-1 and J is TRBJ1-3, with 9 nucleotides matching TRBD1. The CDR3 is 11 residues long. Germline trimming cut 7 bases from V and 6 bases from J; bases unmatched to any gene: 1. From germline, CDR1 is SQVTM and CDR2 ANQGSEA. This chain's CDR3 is CSGTGENTIYF. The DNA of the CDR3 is TGCAGCGGGACAGGGGAAAACACCATATATTTT.

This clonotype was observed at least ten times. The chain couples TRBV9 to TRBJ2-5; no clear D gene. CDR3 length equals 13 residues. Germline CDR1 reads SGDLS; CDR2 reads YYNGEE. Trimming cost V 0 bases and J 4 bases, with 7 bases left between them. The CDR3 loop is CASSVEVAETQYF. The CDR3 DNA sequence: TGTGCCAGCAGCGTAGAAGTGGCAGAGACCCAGTACTTC. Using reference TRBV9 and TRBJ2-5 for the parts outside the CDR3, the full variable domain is DSGVTQTPKHLITATGQRVTLRCSPRSGDLSVYWYQQSLDQGLQFLIQYYNGEERAKGNILERFSAQQFPDLHSELNLSSLELGDSALYFCASSVEVAETQYFGPGTRLLVL.

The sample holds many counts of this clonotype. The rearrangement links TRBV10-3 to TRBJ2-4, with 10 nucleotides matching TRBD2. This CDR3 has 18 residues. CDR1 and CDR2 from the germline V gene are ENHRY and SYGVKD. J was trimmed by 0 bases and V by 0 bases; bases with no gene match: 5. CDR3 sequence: CAISESVLAGIAKNIQYF. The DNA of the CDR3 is TGTGCCATCAGTGAGTCCGTACTAGCGGGGATAGCCAAAAACATTCAGTACTTC.

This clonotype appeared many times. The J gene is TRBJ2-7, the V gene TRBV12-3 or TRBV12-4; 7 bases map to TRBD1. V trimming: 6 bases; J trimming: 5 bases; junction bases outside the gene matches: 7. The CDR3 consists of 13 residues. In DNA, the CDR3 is TGTGCCAGCAGACCAGGACAGGTCCACGAGCAGTACTTC. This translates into CASRPGQVHEQYF.

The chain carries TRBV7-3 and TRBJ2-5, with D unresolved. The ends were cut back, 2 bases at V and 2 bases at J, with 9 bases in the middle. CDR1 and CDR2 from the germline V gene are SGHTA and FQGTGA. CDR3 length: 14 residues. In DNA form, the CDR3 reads TGTGCCAGCAGCTTATACGGGTCACAAGAGACCCAGTACTTC. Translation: CASSLYGSQETQYF. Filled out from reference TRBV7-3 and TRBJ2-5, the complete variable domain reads GAGVSQTPSNKVTEKGKYVELRCDPISGHTALYWYRQSLGQGPEFLIYFQGTGAADDSGLPNDRFFAVRPEGSVSTLKIQRTERGDSAVYLCASSLYGSQETQYFGPGTRLLVL.

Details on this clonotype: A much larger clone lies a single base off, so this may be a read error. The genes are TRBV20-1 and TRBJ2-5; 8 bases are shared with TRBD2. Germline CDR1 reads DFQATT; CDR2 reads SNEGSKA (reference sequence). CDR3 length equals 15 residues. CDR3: CSAGEGRLASETQYF. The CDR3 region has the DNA TGCAGTGCTGGAGAGGGGCGACTAGCGTCGGAGACCCAGTACTTC.

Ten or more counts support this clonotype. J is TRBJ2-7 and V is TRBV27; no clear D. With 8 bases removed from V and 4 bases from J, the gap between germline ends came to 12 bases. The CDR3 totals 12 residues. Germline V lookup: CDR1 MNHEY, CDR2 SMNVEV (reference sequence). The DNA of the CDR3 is TGTGCCAGCCACCCGCAGCCGTACGAGCAGTACTTC. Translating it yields CASHPQPYEQYF.

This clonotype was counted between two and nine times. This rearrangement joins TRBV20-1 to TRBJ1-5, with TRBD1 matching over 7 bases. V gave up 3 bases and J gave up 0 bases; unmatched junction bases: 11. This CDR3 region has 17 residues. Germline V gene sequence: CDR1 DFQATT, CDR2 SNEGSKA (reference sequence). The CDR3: CSASEPSGQISNQPQHF. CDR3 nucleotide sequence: TGCAGTGCTAGCGAACCCTCGGGACAGATTAGCAATCAGCCCCAGCATTTT.

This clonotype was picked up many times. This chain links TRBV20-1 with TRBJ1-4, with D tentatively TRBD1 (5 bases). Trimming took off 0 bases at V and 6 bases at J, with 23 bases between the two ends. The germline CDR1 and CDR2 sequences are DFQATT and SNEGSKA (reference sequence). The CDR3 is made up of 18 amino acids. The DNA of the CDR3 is TGCAGTGCTAGAGAAGGATATGCAGCAGGGCGGGGGTATGAAAAACTGTTTTTT. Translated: CSAREGYAAGRGYEKLFF.

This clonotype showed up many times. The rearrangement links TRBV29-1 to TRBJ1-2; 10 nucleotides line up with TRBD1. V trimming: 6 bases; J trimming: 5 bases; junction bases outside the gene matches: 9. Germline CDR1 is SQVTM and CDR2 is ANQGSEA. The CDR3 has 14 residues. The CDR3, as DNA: TGCAGCGTCCTGGACAGGGGGGGCGTATATGGCTACACCTTC. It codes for CSVLDRGGVYGYTF.

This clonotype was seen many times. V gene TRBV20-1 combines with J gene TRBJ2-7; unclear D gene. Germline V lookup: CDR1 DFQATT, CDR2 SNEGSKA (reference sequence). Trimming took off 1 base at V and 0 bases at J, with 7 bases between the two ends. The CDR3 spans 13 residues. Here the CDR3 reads CSARGSFSYEQYF. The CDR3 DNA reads TGCAGTGCTAGAGGTAGCTTCTCCTACGAGCAGTACTTC.

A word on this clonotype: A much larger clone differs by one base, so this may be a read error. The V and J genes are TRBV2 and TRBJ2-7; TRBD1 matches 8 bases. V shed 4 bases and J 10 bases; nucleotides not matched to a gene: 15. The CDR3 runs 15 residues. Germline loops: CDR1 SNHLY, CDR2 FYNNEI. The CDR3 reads CASSGLQGDLGDQYF. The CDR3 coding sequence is TGTGCCAGCAGTGGGTTACAGGGGGATTTGGGCGACCAGTACTTC.